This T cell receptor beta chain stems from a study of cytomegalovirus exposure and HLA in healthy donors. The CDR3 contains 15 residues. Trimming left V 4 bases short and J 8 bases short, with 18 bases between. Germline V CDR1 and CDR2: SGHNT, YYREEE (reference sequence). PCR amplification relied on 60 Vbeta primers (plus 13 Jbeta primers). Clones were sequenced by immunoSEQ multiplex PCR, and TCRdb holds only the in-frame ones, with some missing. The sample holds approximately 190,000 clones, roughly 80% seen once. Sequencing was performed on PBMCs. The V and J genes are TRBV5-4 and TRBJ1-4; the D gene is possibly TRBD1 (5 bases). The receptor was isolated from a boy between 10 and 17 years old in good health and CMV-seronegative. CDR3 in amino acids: CASSQFDPGGEKLFF. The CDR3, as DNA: TGTGCCAGCAGCCAATTTGATCCCGGGGGGGAAAAACTGTTTTTT.